This T cell receptor beta chain was sequenced for a study of blood T cell repertoires in COVID-19. For the study at large: Specimens from acute and convalescent COVID-19 originated in the United States, Italy and Spain. PBMCs, B-cell-depleted T cells, or T cells provided the cDNA or gDNA that made up the material.

Per the original methods: Reference gene primer amplification gave estimated nucleated cell counts. Sequenced by immunoSEQ multiplex PCR; TCRdb stores in-frame clones only, minus some. V and J calls and clone size are given by that table; D and trimming were obtained from the DNA. This repertoire shows roughly 120,000 clones, 90% found once; its top ten account for about 4%. The CDR3 is 17 residues long. The V gene's germline CDR1 is LGHDT and CDR2 YNNKEL (reference sequence). V lost 4 bases and J 8 bases, leaving 24 bases between the germline ends. The sequencing sample was made of peripheral blood. This TCR came from a man in his fifties with active COVID-19. The rearrangement uses TRBV3-1 (or the pseudogene TRBV3-2) and TRBJ2-1; a weak D match, TRBD2 (5 bases). The CDR3 spells CASSPQVGREGLYEQFF. The CDR3 region has the DNA TGTGCCAGCAGCCCGCAGGTAGGGCGCGAGGGCCTCTATGAGCAGTTCTTC.